Listed below are T cell receptor beta chains from one sample, sequenced in a study of T cell responses to AZD1222 COVID-19 vaccine. The repertoire was sequenced with immunoSEQ multiplex PCR; TCRdb's copy has only in-frame clones and lacks some. Here the sample spans 130,000 to 150,000 clones, more than 75% being singletons. Material: peripheral blood, obtained on day 0 of AZD1222 vaccination. Receptor source: an adult in good health. Both conserved end residues are part of each CDR3. Fields, in order: D gene, V gene, J gene, clone size, CDR3 protein, CDR3 DNA. A D gene is named only where the DNA matches it firmly. Part of the rows lack a size; the others show once, few, many or a class for expanded clones.

>TRBD2|TRBV29-1|TRBJ2-2|-
CSAQGLAGTGELFF
TGCAGCGCTCAGGGACTAGCGGGAACCGGGGAGCTGTTTTTT
>-|TRBV25-1|TRBJ1-5|-
CASSDGRVGNQPQHF
TGTGCCAGCAGTGATGGCAGGGTAGGCAATCAGCCCCAGCATTTT
>TRBD2|TRBV19|TRBJ2-4|-
CASTNPGLAVFQYF
TGTGCCAGTACTAACCCGGGACTAGCGGTTTTTCAGTACTTC
>-|TRBV19|TRBJ1-2|-
CASNRPRGYGYTF
TGTGCCAGCAATAGACCCCGAGGTTATGGCTACACCTTC
>-|TRBV5-4|TRBJ1-4|-
CASSLGPGTATNEKLFF
TGTGCCAGCAGCTTGGGGCCAGGTACCGCAACTAATGAAAAACTGTTTTTT
>-|TRBV7-2|TRBJ2-5|-
CASSYRVQETQYF
TGTGCCAGCAGCTACAGGGTACAAGAGACCCAGTACTTC
>-|TRBV6-5|TRBJ1-2|-
CASTSDGVDGYTF
TGTGCCAGCACTTCCGATGGGGTGGATGGCTACACCTTC
>-|TRBV11-2|TRBJ2-7|-
CASSFSSGETYEQYF
TGTGCCAGCAGCTTTTCGTCGGGAGAGACCTACGAGCAGTACTTC
>-|TRBV2|TRBJ1-2|-
CASAGAWGYTF
TGTGCCAGCGCAGGGGCTTGGGGCTACACCTTC
>-|TRBV7-2|TRBJ2-2|-
CASSLVTESNGELFF
TGTGCCAGCAGCTTAGTTACGGAGTCAAACGGGGAGCTGTTTTTT
>-|TRBV21-1|TRBJ2-1|-
CASSLKGGVNEQFF
TGTGCCAGCAGCCTAAAAGGAGGGGTCAATGAGCAGTTCTTC
>-|TRBV6-1|TRBJ2-2|-
CASSEVGFPVTGELFF
TGTGCCAGCAGTGAAGTAGGGTTCCCCGTCACCGGGGAGCTGTTTTTT
>-|TRBV29-1|TRBJ1-1|-
CSVGVGGTEAFF
TGCAGCGTTGGGGTGGGCGGCACTGAAGCTTTCTTT
>-|TRBV6-5|TRBJ1-2|-
CASLGGGYYGYTF
TGTGCCAGTTTAGGTGGGGGTTATTATGGCTACACCTTC
>-|TRBV6-6|TRBJ1-4|-
CASRLTSSDNEKLFF
TGTGCCAGCAGGCTGACGTCCTCTGATAATGAAAAACTGTTTTTT
>-|TRBV9|TRBJ2-3|-
CASSVAEDTQYF
TGTGCCAGCAGCGTAGCTGAAGATACGCAGTATTTT
>-|TRBV6-6|TRBJ1-5|few
CASSPPGNQPQHF
TGTGCCAGCAGCCCTCCCGGCAATCAGCCCCAGCATTTT
>TRBD1|TRBV7-8|TRBJ2-5|-
CASSRGTGAPQGRETQYF
TGTGCCAGCAGCCGAGGGACAGGGGCCCCCCAAGGACGAGAGACCCAGTACTTC
>-|TRBV11-2|TRBJ2-7|-
CASSFSGADYEQYF
TGTGCCAGCAGCTTCTCCGGGGCTGACTACGAGCAGTACTTC
>-|TRBV6-5|TRBJ1-3|once
CASSYGPTSGNTIYF
TGTGCCAGCAGTTATGGTCCGACCTCTGGAAACACCATATATTTT
>-|TRBV6-2/TRBV6-3|TRBJ2-1|once
CASSIRDPGSNEQFF
TGTGCCAGCAGCATCCGGGACCCGGGGAGCAATGAGCAGTTCTTC
>-|TRBV25-1|TRBJ1-1|-
CASSEEGLVTEAFF
TGTGCCAGCAGTGAAGAGGGTTTAGTAACTGAAGCTTTCTTT
>-|TRBV29-1|TRBJ1-2|-
CSVEKGRLDYGYTF
TGCAGCGTTGAAAAAGGGCGACTGGACTATGGCTACACCTTC
>TRBD1|TRBV5-1|TRBJ2-2|-
CASSLATFGTGGRGGPGELFF
TGCGCCAGCAGCTTGGCCACCTTCGGGACAGGGGGCCGTGGAGGGCCCGGGGAGCTGTTTTTT
>-|TRBV7-5|TRBJ2-1|once
CVRSSRRDNSYNEQFF
TGTGTCAGAAGCTCCAGAAGGGACAACTCCTACAATGAGCAGTTCTTC
>TRBD1|TRBV7-2|TRBJ1-2|once
CASSWGTGSGYTF
TGTGCCAGCAGCTGGGGGACAGGGAGCGGCTACACCTTC
>-|TRBV27|TRBJ2-6|-
CASSFEGRPSGANVLTF
TGTGCCAGCAGTTTTGAAGGGCGTCCGTCTGGGGCCAACGTCCTGACTTTC
>-|TRBV27|TRBJ2-3|-
CASRVGGTQYF
TGTGCCAGCAGGGTTGGAGGGACGCAGTATTTT
>TRBD2|TRBV6-4|TRBJ2-3|-
CASSNSGGGTDTQYF
TGTGCCAGCAGTAATAGCGGGGGAGGCACAGATACGCAGTATTTT
>-|TRBV2|TRBJ2-7|-
CASRTGSSFSYEQYF
TGTGCCAGCAGGACGGGTTCTTCCTTCTCCTACGAGCAGTACTTC
>-|TRBV7-4|TRBJ1-5|-
CASTPLRRAMYQPQHF
TGTGCCAGCACTCCTCTACGCAGGGCCATGTACCAGCCCCAGCATTTT
>-|TRBV28|TRBJ2-3|once
CASSLWRLADATDTQYF
TGTGCCAGCAGTTTATGGAGGCTAGCTGATGCCACAGATACGCAGTATTTT
>-|TRBV3-1/TRBV3-2|TRBJ2-7|-
CASSRTSNEQYF
TGTGCCAGCAGCCGAACCTCGAACGAGCAGTACTTC
>-|TRBV27|TRBJ1-1|-
CASSINLWDTEAFF
TGTGCCAGCAGTATAAACTTGTGGGACACTGAAGCTTTCTTT
>-|TRBV10-3|TRBJ1-1|-
CASRNRAGTEAFF
TGTGCCTCCCGGAACAGGGCAGGCACTGAAGCTTTCTTT
>-|TRBV7-6|TRBJ1-1|-
CASSRTGPTEAFF
TGTGCCAGCAGTCGAACAGGGCCCACTGAAGCTTTCTTT
>TRBD1|TRBV18|TRBJ2-7|-
CASSPRGQGIGEQYF
TGTGCCAGCTCACCCCGCGGACAGGGAATAGGCGAGCAGTACTTC
>-|TRBV12-3/TRBV12-4|TRBJ2-1|-
CASSLYNEQFF
TGTGCCAGCAGTTTATACAATGAGCAGTTCTTC
>-|TRBV7-9|TRBJ1-2|-
CASSLAVPTYGYTF
TGTGCCAGCAGCTTAGCGGTCCCTACCTATGGCTACACCTTC
>TRBD1|TRBV6-6|TRBJ1-2|-
CASRAPGTGPYGYTF
TGTGCCAGCAGGGCGCCCGGGACAGGGCCGTATGGCTACACCTTC
>TRBD2|TRBV20-1|TRBJ2-1|-
CSASEPGLAGDQFF
TGCAGTGCTAGTGAGCCGGGACTAGCGGGAGATCAGTTCTTC
>-|TRBV29-1|TRBJ1-2|-
CSAKGHANYGYTF
TGCAGCGCAAAGGGCCACGCCAACTATGGCTACACCTTC
>-|TRBV6-5|TRBJ1-2|few
CASTTDNYGYTF
TGTGCCAGCACGACAGATAACTATGGCTACACCTTC
>-|TRBV19|TRBJ1-2|-
CASSLGDLYGYTF
TGTGCCAGTAGCCTAGGGGACCTCTATGGCTACACCTTC
>-|TRBV6-4|TRBJ2-3|-
CASSGGDRSTDTQYF
TGTGCCAGCAGTGGCGGGGACAGAAGCACAGATACGCAGTATTTT
>TRBD2|TRBV11-2|TRBJ2-7|-
CASEGGGTLYEQYF
TGTGCCAGCGAGGGCGGGGGGACCTTGTACGAGCAGTACTTC
>-|TRBV6-2/TRBV6-3|TRBJ1-5|-
CASSYVQNNQPQHF
TGTGCCAGCAGTTACGTACAGAACAATCAGCCCCAGCATTTT
>-|TRBV4-3|TRBJ2-3|-
CASSQDPRLGGTQYF
TGCGCCAGCAGCCAAGATCCCCGACTAGGTGGGACGCAGTATTTT
>-|TRBV7-2|TRBJ2-7|-
CASAPSPHYEQYF
TGTGCCAGCGCTCCCAGTCCTCATTACGAGCAGTACTTC
>TRBD2|TRBV27|TRBJ2-3|-
CASSLLASGSLDTQYF
TGTGCCAGCAGTTTACTCGCTAGCGGGAGTCTAGATACGCAGTATTTT
>TRBD2|TRBV5-1|TRBJ2-2|-
CASSRLAGVGDTGELFF
TGCGCCAGCAGCCGACTAGCGGGAGTGGGCGACACCGGGGAGCTGTTTTTT